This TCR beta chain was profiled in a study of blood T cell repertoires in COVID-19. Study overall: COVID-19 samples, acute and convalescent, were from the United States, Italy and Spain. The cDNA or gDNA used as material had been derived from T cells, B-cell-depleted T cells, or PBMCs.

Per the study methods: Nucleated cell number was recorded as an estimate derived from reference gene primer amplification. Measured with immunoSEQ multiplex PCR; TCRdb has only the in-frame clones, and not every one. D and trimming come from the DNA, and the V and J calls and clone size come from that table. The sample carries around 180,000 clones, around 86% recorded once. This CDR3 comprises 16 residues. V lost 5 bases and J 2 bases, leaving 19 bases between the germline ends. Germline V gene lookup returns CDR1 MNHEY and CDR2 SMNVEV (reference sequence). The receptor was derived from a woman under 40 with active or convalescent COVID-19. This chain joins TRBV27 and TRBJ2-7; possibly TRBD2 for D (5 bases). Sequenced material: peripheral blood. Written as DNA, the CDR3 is TGTGCCAGCAGTCCACCCGGGGTGGGTACGACCTACGAGCAGTACTTC. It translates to CASSPPGVGTTYEQYF.